Sequencing of this T cell receptor (beta chain) was carried out in a study of T cell responses to AZD1222 COVID-19 vaccine. Sequencing was performed with immunoSEQ multiplex PCR; in TCRdb, only in-frame clones are kept and a portion is missing. This sample has about 120,000 clones, with roughly 89% found just once. The CDR3 runs 15 residues. Germline-derived CDR1 and CDR2 are SGHNT and YYREEE (reference sequence). V lost 6 bases to trimming and J lost 4 bases; unmatched junction nucleotides: 12. V gene TRBV5-4 combines with J gene TRBJ1-2; 7 positions match TRBD1. This sequence originates from an adult in good health. This material consisted of peripheral blood, taken on day 0 of AZD1222 vaccination. The CDR3 reads CASKTGNDMGYGYTF. DNA for the CDR3: TGTGCCAGCAAGACAGGGAACGATATGGGCTATGGCTACACCTTC. The whole variable domain, filled in from reference TRBV5-4 and TRBJ1-2, reads ETGVTQSPTHLIKTRGQQVTLRCSSQSGHNTVSWYQQALGQGPQFIFQYYREEENGRGNFPPRFSGLQFPNYSSELNVNALELDDSALYLCASKTGNDMGYGYTFGSGTRLTVV.